This T cell receptor (beta chain) is drawn from a study of cytomegalovirus exposure and HLA in healthy donors (dated 2017 in TCRdb). A note on the overall study: An earlier analysis of roughly 570 of the donors reported approximately 300 Gb of sequence data and roughly 120 million unique TCR beta sequences obtained from approximately 180 million T cells. An early release that covered roughly 600 HLA-typed donors contained approximately 300 gigabases of sequencing data and about 93 million unique TCR sequences. Of the approximately 400 genotyped donors, about 80% fell in the genetic ancestry cluster associated with self-reported Caucasian donors. The aim of the study was to test whether cataloging public T cell receptors could identify signatures of past pathogen exposure. The study used immunosequencing to profile the T cell repertoires of several hundred subjects and linked those repertoires to cytomegalovirus serostatus. In addition to the first cohort of approximately 670 subjects, a separate validation cohort of 120 different subjects was used. To predict cytomegalovirus infection status, the study combined high-throughput TCR immunosequencing, statistical association of individual TCRs with disease status, and machine learning. A later analysis re-examined previously published TCR beta repertoires from 500 to 700 donors and added high-resolution HLA genotyping to investigate patterns of TCR occurrence. The later analysis used no new phenotypic data to find candidate immune exposures, relying instead on TCR beta sequences and their occurrence across donors. In an earlier analysis of 587 of the donors, high-throughput TCR beta sequencing was used to judge whether each TCR beta V gene segment behaved as functional or pseudogenic. Donor age, sex, ethnicity and CMV serostatus were collected together with the repertoire data. In a later genetic analysis, genome-wide SNP genotypes for about three fifths of the roughly 670 donors were used, and that subset was treated as a discovery cohort. All discovery cohort repertoires had been generated using a single sequencing platform. Both class I and class II loci were covered by HLA typing, at four-digit resolution. The number of donors typed differed by locus, with about 629-630 for A, B, C, DRB1 and DQB1, around 520 for DQA1, under 610 for DPA1, and under 490 for DPB1. Because of strong linkage in the cohort, four or five DR-DQ haplotypes were treated as single units for association and clustering. On average, roughly 240,000 unique TCR beta nucleotide sequences were sequenced per donor among 350 to 400 genotyped donors of the cohort, with 15% to 20% of those sequences being non-productive.

The paper's findings and limits, for the study overall: At a false discovery rate of 0.05, a later analysis linked 15,000 to 20,000 TCR beta sequences to specific HLA alleles. Some IMGT-functional V segments, including TRBV6-2 and TRBV6-3, could not be told apart with the 87-base-pair reads, so those segments were excluded. The sequencing pipeline was judged likely to have produced a cluster of highly shared sequence variants as a technical artifact. A further reported finding was that TCR beta sequences accurately predicted the HLA-A and HLA-B alleles for most subjects in the first cohort. Because counts were too low, around 17 rarely observed V segments, including chromosome 9 orphons, were left out of the earlier analysis of about 620 of the donors. In an earlier analysis of 587 of the donors, most TCR beta V segments were observed in productive rearrangements about 87% or about 30% of the time, broadly matching IMGT annotations. Assigning TCR associations to individual alleles was difficult when HLA alleles, especially DR and DQ, strongly co-occurred. A later genetic analysis associated a missense DCLRE1C variant with V-gene and J-gene trimming of TCR beta chains, and an independent cohort replicated the association. Several of the top co-occurrence clusters appeared to be linked to parvovirus B19, influenza, CMV and Epstein-Barr virus, according to a later analysis. In a later genetic analysis, fewer N-insertions in productive TCRs were reported among donors in an Asian-associated ancestry cluster than the approximately 670-donor mean. In a later analysis, most CMV-associated TCR beta chains were found to appear HLA-restricted, with HLA associations seemingly driven largely by CMV exposure. A few of the identified cytomegalovirus-associated TCR beta chains were confirmed in vitro to be specific for cytomegalovirus antigens. The cohort was sequenced for TCR beta chains only, and without alpha or paired-chain data the features that could be detected were limited. For the cohort, immune exposure information was limited to CMV serostatus. Correlated functional status among segregating V segments might reflect linkage disequilibrium, but an unknown experimental factor could not be ruled out. Roughly uniform sequencing depth across donors was assumed in presence/absence analyses, although this assumption may not hold. A later analysis found that HLA-associated TCR beta chains were more clonally expanded and had lower generation probabilities than equally common non-associated chains. In a later analysis, the rate of TCR association differed among HLA loci, with DRB1 alleles having the most associated TCRs and HLA-C alleles having the fewest. The authors suggested that the approach could potentially be generalized to other disease states and immunological phenotypes. Most TCR sequences were observed very rarely across donors, whereas some public TCRs were present in many individuals. HLA typing was unavailable for some donors at each locus, so association tests used only the typed subset. In both the original and validation cohorts, the classifier was reported to diagnose cytomegalovirus status with high specificity and sensitivity. A total of 150 to 200 TCR beta chains were listed by the study as associated with cytomegalovirus.

This clone was seen just once. Its cognate antigen has yet to be identified. No much larger clone exists at a distance of one base, and base qualities are not known. CDR1 SQVTM and CDR2 ANQGSEA were looked up in the germline V gene. The CDR3 holds 15 amino acids from the cysteine to the phenylalanine. The only DNA kept is the CDR3, 45 bases in frame from the first base. V loses 5 bases at its end and J loses 1 base; junction bases beyond the gene matches: 7. The cohort comprised under 700 healthy bone marrow donors. At the time of sampling, all cohort members were nominally healthy, though unrecorded immune exposures were likely present. The donor was CMV seropositive and was included in the group of 250 to 300 seropositive cohort members. A peripheral blood sample was collected from each donor, and TCR beta sequencing was performed on peripheral blood mononuclear cells. Genomic DNA was extracted from the blood cell samples with the Qiagen DNeasy Blood Extraction Kit.

The receptor library was made with the immunoSEQ multiplex PCR assay. The multiplex PCR relied on a mix of 60 forward primers for TCR Vbeta segments and 13 reverse primers for TCR Jbeta segments. The CDR3 region of rearranged TCR beta genes was amplified from genomic DNA by a multiplex PCR assay. The amplified TCR beta libraries were sequenced on the Illumina HiSeq System as 87-base-pair reads. On the authors' methods: In a later analysis, approximately 74 million unique TCR beta chains were counted across the roughly 670 repertoires, and around 11 million of these chains were shared by at least two donors. To remove PCR and sequencing errors, raw reads were error-corrected and collapsed into unique sequences using a nearest-neighbor algorithm that merged closely related sequences. Alignment of CDR3 sequences to IMGT reference sequences was used to assign V, D and J gene segments. For a sequence to be retained, a match of at least six nucleotides was required to both a V gene segment and a J gene segment. Rearrangements were called productive when the CDR3 lacked stop codons and stayed in frame with V and J; all others were non-productive. CDR3 was defined by IMGT convention, running from the second conserved V-encoded cysteine to the conserved J-encoded phenylalanine. The earlier analysis of more than 450 of the donors excluded sequences that lacked an unambiguous match to a single V gene segment. An earlier analysis of 450 to 650 of the donors called V segments functional above 56.7% productive rearrangements and segregating when the between-donor standard deviation exceeded 5%. A statistical classification framework was built to diagnose cytomegalovirus status from the catalog of TCR beta chain sequences. V and J gene assignment, in a later analysis, came from comparing TCR nucleotide sequences with IMGT/GENE-DB human TR gene sequences. A later analysis assigned CDR3 sequences and most-parsimonious VDJ recombination scenarios with the TCRdist pipeline. In a later analysis, each TCR beta chain was defined by its CDR3 amino acid sequence together with its V-gene family, and reads without a unique V-gene family were excluded. As a way to deal with suspected cross-contamination and a sequencing artifact, a later analysis dropped nearly 600 nucleotide sequences that were highly shared and had low generation probability. A later analysis calculated a clonal expansion index for each public chain from normalized within-repertoire ranks of inferred template counts. In a later analysis, generation probabilities were computed with a VDJ recombination model fitted to out-of-frame rearrangements, and the resulting probabilities were checked against IGoR. Hypergeometric tests were used in a later analysis to score TCR-TCR, TCR-HLA and TCR-CMV co-occurrence, with a repertoire-size bias correction applied to the TCR pairs. To estimate false discovery rates, a later analysis permuted the HLA or CMV assignments 20 times. In a later analysis, co-occurring TCRs were grouped using DBSCAN, and TCRdist sequence similarity was added for clustering within HLA-allele-positive subsets. Repertoires with fewer than 30,000 or more than 120,000 public chains were left out of co-occurrence clustering, as were four to six repertoires with anomalous nucleotide sharing. TCRdb retrieved this table from immuneACCESS and kept in-frame rearrangements only. Not all clones are present; in checked studies, unresolved V genes account for under half, and no reason is known for the remainder. D and trimming come from the DNA, and the V and J calls and clone size come from that table. This sample has over 100,000 clones in its table, and roughly 63% of those were observed once. The top ten hold 5.4% of the sample.

The chain is assembled from TRBV29-1 and TRBJ2-2; 7 bases in the middle match TRBD2. This sequence was found in a woman aged 70-85 years in good health and CMV-seropositive. The sample was PBMCs. The DNA sequence follows: TGCAGCGTTCCCGACTGGGGGGGGAACACCGGGGAGCTGTTTTTT. It translates to CSVPDWGGNTGELFF.